A few counts support the clone carrying this T cell receptor beta chain. The time point: cycle 4 day 1 (C4D1), after 6 weeks of nivolumab. After autologous stem cell transplantation all patients relapsed, and prior brentuximab vedotin exposure differed between cohorts. This CDR3 has 17 amino acids. Repertoires were generated with immunoSEQ multiplex PCR, while TCRdb's copy carries only in-frame clones and drops some. The sample holds approximately 65,000 clones; about 92% are singletons and the top ten take around 8%. The data stem from a study of PD-1 blockade in classical Hodgkin lymphoma. This chain uses TRBV21-1 with TRBJ2-5; the table calls TRBD2, which could not be checked here. TRBV21-1 is a recognized pseudogene. The specimen was peripheral blood mononuclear cells (PBMCs), collected before the fourth cycle of nivolumab. The TCR originated in a human donor with classical Hodgkin lymphoma. This chain's CDR3 is CASSTEEETSGKETQYF. CDR3 bases: TGTGCCAGCAGTACAGAGGAAGAGACTAGCGGTAAAGAGACCCAGTACTTC.